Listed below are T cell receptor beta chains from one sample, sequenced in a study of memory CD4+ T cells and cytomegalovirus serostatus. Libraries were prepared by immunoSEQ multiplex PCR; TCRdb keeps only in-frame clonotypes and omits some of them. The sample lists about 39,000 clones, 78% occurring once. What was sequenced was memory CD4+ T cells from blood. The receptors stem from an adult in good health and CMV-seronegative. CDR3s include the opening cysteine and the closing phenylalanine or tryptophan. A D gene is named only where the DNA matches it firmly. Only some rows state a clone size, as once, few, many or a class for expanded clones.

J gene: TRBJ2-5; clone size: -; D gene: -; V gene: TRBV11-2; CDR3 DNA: TGTGCCAGCAGCTTAGTTGCGGAGACCCAGTACTTC; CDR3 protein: CASSLVAETQYF
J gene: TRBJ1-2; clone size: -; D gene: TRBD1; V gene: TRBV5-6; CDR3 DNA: TGTGCCAGCAGCTTGAGGACAGGGCGTGTGACCCTCTATGGCTACACCTTC; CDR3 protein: CASSLRTGRVTLYGYTF
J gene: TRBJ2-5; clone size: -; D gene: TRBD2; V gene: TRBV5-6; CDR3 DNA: TGTGCCAGCAGCTTGATAGCGGGGGAGTACGAGACCCAGTACTTC; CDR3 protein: CASSLIAGEYETQYF
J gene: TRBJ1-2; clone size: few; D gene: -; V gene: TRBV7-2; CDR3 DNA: TGTGCCAGCAGCTTGGGTCGACAGGTCTATGGCTACACCTTC; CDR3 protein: CASSLGRQVYGYTF
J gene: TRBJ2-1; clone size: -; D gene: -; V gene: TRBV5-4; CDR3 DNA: TGTGCCAGCAGCTCTGCTAGTTCCTACAATGAGCAGTTCTTC; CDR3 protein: CASSSASSYNEQFF
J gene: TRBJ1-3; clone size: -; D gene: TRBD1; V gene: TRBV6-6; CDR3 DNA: TGTGCCAGCACCGACAGGGGGCTTGGAAACACCATATATTTT; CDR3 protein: CASTDRGLGNTIYF
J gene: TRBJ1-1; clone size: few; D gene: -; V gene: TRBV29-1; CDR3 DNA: TGCAGCCCGGAAAGGGGATCTGAAGCTTTCTTT; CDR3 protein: CSPERGSEAFF
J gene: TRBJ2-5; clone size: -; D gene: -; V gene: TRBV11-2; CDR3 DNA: TGTGCCAGCAGCTCCGGGACTTTAGTCGCGGAGACCCAGTACTTC; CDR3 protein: CASSSGTLVAETQYF
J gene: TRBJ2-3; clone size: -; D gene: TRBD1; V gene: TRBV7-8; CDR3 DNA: TGTGCCAGCAGCATCGACAGGGGAGGCACAGATACGCAGTATTTT; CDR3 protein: CASSIDRGGTDTQYF
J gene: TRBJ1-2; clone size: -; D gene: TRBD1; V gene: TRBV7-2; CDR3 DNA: TGTGCCAGCAGCTTACGAGGCGGGGACAGGGTTAACTATGGCTACACCTTC; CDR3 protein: CASSLRGGDRVNYGYTF
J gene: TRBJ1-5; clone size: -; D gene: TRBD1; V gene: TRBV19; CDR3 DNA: TGTGCCAGTACTATGCCAAGACAGGGAGGAGGCAGCAATCAGCCCCAGCATTTT; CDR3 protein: CASTMPRQGGGSNQPQHF
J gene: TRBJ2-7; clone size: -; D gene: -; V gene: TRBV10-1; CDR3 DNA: TGCGCCAGCAGTGAGTCCAGGGGCTACGAGCAGTACTTC; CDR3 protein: CASSESRGYEQYF
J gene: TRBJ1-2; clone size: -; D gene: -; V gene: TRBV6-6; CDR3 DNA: TGTGCCAGCACCCTCGGAGGAGGTAACTATGGCTACACCTTC; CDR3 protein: CASTLGGGNYGYTF
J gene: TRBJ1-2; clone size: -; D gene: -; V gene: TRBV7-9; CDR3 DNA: TGTGCCAGCAGCCCGGACGCCGCTTGGGTTGGGGGCTGGGATTATGGCTACACCTTC; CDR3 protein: CASSPDAAWVGGWDYGYTF
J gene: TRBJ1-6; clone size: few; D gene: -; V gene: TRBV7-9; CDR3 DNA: TGTGCCAGCAGCCCAGGACAGTCGAACAATTCACCCCTCCACTTT; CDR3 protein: CASSPGQSNNSPLHF
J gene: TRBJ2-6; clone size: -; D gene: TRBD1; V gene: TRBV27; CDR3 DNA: TGTGCCAGCAGTCCACACCGGACAGGGATAGGAGGGGCCAACGTCCTGACTTTC; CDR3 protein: CASSPHRTGIGGANVLTF
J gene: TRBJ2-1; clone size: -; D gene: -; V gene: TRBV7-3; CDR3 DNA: TGTGCCAGCAGAGGCGGGGGCCTGAACAATGAGCAGTTCTTC; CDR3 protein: CASRGGGLNNEQFF
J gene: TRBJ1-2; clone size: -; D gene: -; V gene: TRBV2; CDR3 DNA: TGTGCCAGCCGTGGTGACCATAACTATGGCTACACCTTC; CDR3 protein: CASRGDHNYGYTF
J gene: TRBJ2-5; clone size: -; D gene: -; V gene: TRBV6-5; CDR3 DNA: TGTGCCAGCAGTTACGGACAAGAGACCCAGTACTTC; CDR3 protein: CASSYGQETQYF
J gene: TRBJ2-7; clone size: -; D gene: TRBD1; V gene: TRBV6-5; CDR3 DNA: TGTGCCAGCAGCAGGGACAGGCGCTACGAGCAGTACTTC; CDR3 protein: CASSRDRRYEQYF